A single sample gave rise to the 23 T cell receptor beta chains below, sequenced in a study of T cell changes during pregnancy in multiple sclerosis. The protocol was immunoSEQ multiplex PCR, while the TCRdb copy is restricted to in-frame clones and leaves out a portion. The sample shows some 31,000 clones, 91% of them seen only once. Sample: CD8+ T cells from peripheral blood mononuclear cells, taken in the second trimester of pregnancy. The receptors were sampled from a female donor in good health, enrolled as a control in a pregnancy study.

The V gene is TRBV5-6, the J gene TRBJ2-7; tentatively, D is TRBD2 (6 bases). The CDR3 spans 15 residues. Trimming stripped 0 bases from V and 1 base from J, with 11 bases between. CDR1 is SGHDT and CDR2 is YYEEEE in the germline V gene. The CDR3 protein is CASSLDPGESYEQYF. The CDR3 bases are TGTGCCAGCAGCTTGGATCCGGGGGAATCCTACGAGCAGTACTTC.

The rearrangement links TRBV4-1 to TRBJ2-7; D may be TRBD1 (6 bases). The V end lost 2 bases, the J end lost 2 bases, and 7 bases lay between the germline ends. The CDR3 is 13 amino acids. Germline CDR1 reads MGHRA; CDR2 reads YSYEKL. CDR3 region: CASSQRQAYEQYF. The DNA of the CDR3 is TGCGCCAGCAGCCAACGACAGGCCTACGAGCAGTACTTC.

This sequence joins TRBV18 and TRBJ2-3; 9 bases fit TRBD1. The ends lost 6 bases at V and 4 bases at J; junction bases unmatched: 11. The germline V gene encodes CDR1 KGHSH and CDR2 LQKENI. This CDR3 spans 16 amino acids. CDR3 region: CASSKQGASLPDTQYF. In DNA, the CDR3 is TGTGCCAGCTCGAAACAGGGGGCAAGTCTCCCAGATACGCAGTATTTT.

The rearrangement links TRBV19 to TRBJ1-2; D is unresolved. The germline V gene has CDR1 LNHDA and CDR2 SQIVND (reference sequence). The CDR3 length is 13 residues. Trimming stripped 3 bases from V and 2 bases from J, with 7 bases between. In DNA form, the CDR3 reads TGTGCCAGTAGTATGACAAAAAACTATGGCTACACCTTC. It codes for CASSMTKNYGYTF. The full variable domain, completed using reference TRBV19 and TRBJ1-2, is DGGITQSPKYLFRKEGQNVTLSCEQNLNHDAMYWYRQDPGQGLRLIYYSQIVNDFQKGDIAEGYSVSREKKESFPLTVTSAQKNPTAFYLCASSMTKNYGYTFGSGTRLTVV.

The chain joins TRBV27 to TRBJ2-4, with TRBD2 identical over 8 bases. V shed 2 bases, J shed 12 bases, and the junction held 3 bases outside the gene matches. This CDR3 comprises 12 residues. Looked up from germline, CDR1 is MNHEY and CDR2 is SMNVEV (reference sequence). The chain's CDR3 is CASSLTGGPQYF. Here the CDR3 DNA reads TGTGCCAGCAGTTTAACGGGGGGGCCTCAGTACTTC.

The chain combines TRBV5-5 with TRBJ2-5; no reliable D call. The CDR3 has 14 amino acids. Per germline, CDR1 SGHKS and CDR2 YYEKEE (reference sequence). V was pared by 1 base and J by 1 base, with 8 bases between. In DNA form, the CDR3 reads TGTGCCAGCAGCTTGTACATCTCCCAAGAGACCCAGTACTTC. Its protein is CASSLYISQETQYF. Based on the CDR3 plus reference TRBV5-5 and TRBJ2-5, the full variable domain is DAGVTQSPTHLIKTRGQQVTLRCSPISGHKSVSWYQQVLGQGPQFIFQYYEKEERGRGNFPDRFSARQFPNYSSELNVNALLLGDSALYLCASSLYISQETQYFGPGTRLLVL.

This chain connects TRBV30 to TRBJ1-2; a possible D gene is TRBD1 (5 bases). The CDR3 length is 14 residues. Germline CDR1 GTSNPN, CDR2 SVGIG (reference sequence). Trimming pared 0 bases from V and 4 bases from J, leaving 12 bases between. The CDR3 DNA follows: TGTGCCTGGAGTGTAGCAGGCGGGACCTATGGCTACACCTTC. It is translated as CAWSVAGGTYGYTF. Drawing the rest from reference TRBV30 and TRBJ1-2, the complete variable domain is SQTIHQWPATLVQPVGSPLSLECTVEGTSNPNLYWYRQAAGRGLQLLFYSVGIGQISSEVPQNLSASRPQDRQFILSSKKLLLSDSGFYLCAWSVAGGTYGYTFGSGTRLTVV.

The chain carries TRBV7-9 and TRBJ2-1; D is possibly TRBD1 (6 bases). Deletions cut 6 bases from V and 5 bases from J, with 17 bases between. The CDR3 extends over 15 amino acids. Germline V gene sequence: CDR1 SEHNR, CDR2 FQNEAQ (reference sequence). CDR3 nucleotides: TGTGCCAGCAGTTTGTCGAGGGGGTCGAACAATGAGCAGTTCTTC. The encoded protein is CASSLSRGSNNEQFF.

The genes are TRBV6-1 and TRBJ2-2, with a possible D match to TRBD2 (5 bases). The CDR3 has 14 residues. Germline values: CDR1 MNHNS, CDR2 SASEGT. V lost 8 bases and J lost 3, with 13 bases in between. In nucleotides, the CDR3 is TGTGCCAGCGTGGCCAGCGGTGACACCGGGGAGCTGTTTTTT. As protein: CASVASGDTGELFF.

Written as DNA, the CDR3 is TGCGCCAGCAGCGACCAGCGGGGGGGCCTAGGGGAGCAGTTCTTC. Residues: CASSDQRGGLGEQFF. The chain carries TRBV5-1 and TRBJ2-1; 10 bases fit TRBD2. Germline CDR1 reads SGHRS; CDR2 reads YFSETQ. V shed 4 bases and J 10 bases; nucleotides not matched to a gene: 11. This CDR3 is 15 amino acids long.

This clone occurred a few times. V and J are TRBV4-3 and TRBJ2-4; 7 nucleotides agree with TRBD1. Germline V CDR1 and CDR2: LGHNA, YSLEER. The trim removed 3 bases at V and 6 bases at J, leaving 8 bases unmatched. The CDR3 covers 15 residues. CDR3 residues: CASSQGDSHINIQYF. The CDR3, as DNA: TGCGCCAGCAGCCAGGGGGACAGTCATATAAACATTCAGTACTTC.

The chain carries TRBV5-8 and TRBJ1-6; 7 bases align to TRBD1. This CDR3 region has 14 residues. Germline values: CDR1 SGHTS, CDR2 YDEGEE. The J segment lost 7 bases and the V segment lost 0 bases, leaving 1 base of the junction unmatched. DNA for the CDR3: TGTGCCAGCAGCTTGGACAGGGGAAATTCACCCCTCCACTTT. The encoded protein is CASSLDRGNSPLHF.

The CDR3 sequence is CASSLDPTGVSQPQHF. Written as DNA, the CDR3 is TGTGCCAGCAGCTTAGACCCGACAGGGGTCAGTCAGCCCCAGCATTTT. J is TRBJ1-5 and V is TRBV7-2; 8 nucleotides agree with TRBD1. CDR1 and CDR2 from the germline V gene are SGHTA and FQGNSA. This CDR3 has 16 amino acids. The J segment lost 6 bases and the V segment lost 1 base, leaving 8 bases of the junction unmatched. Full variable domain (outside the CDR3, taken from reference TRBV7-2 and TRBJ1-5): GAGVSQSPSNKVTEKGKDVELRCDPISGHTALYWYRQSLGQGLEFLIYFQGNSAPDKSGLPSDRFSAERTGGSVSTLTIQRTQQEDSAVYLCASSLDPTGVSQPQHFGDGTRLSIL.

This chain connects TRBV4-1 to TRBJ2-1; a possible D gene is TRBD1 (7 bases). Germline CDR1 reads MGHRA; CDR2 reads YSYEKL. This CDR3 contains 15 residues. V was pared by 3 bases and J by 7 bases, with 16 bases between. The CDR3 sequence: CASSHLVSGGNEQFF. CDR3 sequence (DNA): TGCGCCAGCAGCCATCTCGTGTCAGGGGGGAATGAGCAGTTCTTC.

The chain uses TRBV6-6 and TRBJ2-5; TRBD1 might be the D (6 bases). The J call may not be correct, given that the DNA end is closer to TRBJ2-7. Germline V lookup: CDR1 MNHNY, CDR2 SVGAGI (reference sequence). The CDR3 extends over 14 amino acids. Here the CDR3 reads CASSYTGSQDEQYF. The CDR3 coding sequence is TGTGCCAGCAGTTACACAGGGAGTCAGGACGAGCAGTACTTC.

The gene calls are TRBV5-1 and TRBJ2-7, with D possibly TRBD1 on 6 matching bases. The length of the CDR3 is 12 residues. V was shortened by 3 bases and J by 5 bases, with 9 bases between the two germline ends. CDR1 and CDR2 from the germline V gene are SGHRS and YFSETQ. CDR3 protein: CASSSHRDEQYF. The CDR3 nucleotides read TGCGCCAGCAGCTCTCACAGGGACGAGCAGTACTTC.

The chain is built from TRBV2 and TRBJ1-5; 9 nucleotides align to TRBD1. This CDR3 contains 14 residues. V was pared by 6 bases and J by 7 bases, with 7 bases of the junction left unmatched. Germline lookup yields CDR1 SNHLY and CDR2 FYNNEI. The CDR3 region is CASRTGGAGQPQHF. As DNA, the CDR3 is TGTGCCAGCAGAACAGGGGGCGCGGGGCAGCCCCAGCATTTT. The full variable domain, its missing parts supplied by reference TRBV2 and TRBJ1-5, is EPEVTQTPSHQVTQMGQEVILRCVPISNHLYFYWYRQILGQKVEFLVSFYNNEISEKSEIFDDQFSVERPDGSNFTLKIRSTKLEDSAMYFCASRTGGAGQPQHFGDGTRLSIL.

The V call is TRBV7-9, the J call TRBJ2-1; D may be TRBD2 (7 bases). CDR3 length: 16 amino acids. V was trimmed by 5 bases and J by 6 bases, leaving 20 bases between them. Germline V CDR1 and CDR2: SEHNR, FQNEAQ (reference sequence). The CDR3: CASSPWGGAQVNEQFF. Here the CDR3 DNA reads TGTGCCAGCAGCCCCTGGGGGGGGGCTCAGGTCAATGAGCAGTTCTTC.

The rearrangement joins TRBV19 to TRBJ2-5; TRBD2 might be the D (6 bases). Germline assignment: CDR1 LNHDA and CDR2 SQIVND (reference sequence). This CDR3 comprises 12 residues. Trimming cost V 7 bases and J 6 bases, with 12 bases left between them. Written as DNA, the CDR3 is TGTGCCAGTAAGGACCGGGAGAAGACCCAGTACTTC. Its protein is CASKDREKTQYF.

This chain joins TRBV4-1 and TRBJ2-3; D is unclear. Trimming shortened V by 4 bases and J by 0 bases, and 20 bases separated the two germline ends. This CDR3 region has 18 residues. The germline V gene encodes CDR1 MGHRA and CDR2 YSYEKL. CDR3 region: CASSLTPRQTTSTDTQYF. In DNA, the CDR3 is TGCGCCAGCAGCCTTACACCGCGGCAAACTACTAGCACAGATACGCAGTATTTT.

The chain combines TRBV27 with TRBJ1-2; 8 bases agree with TRBD1. V lost 3 bases to trimming and J lost 4 bases; unmatched junction nucleotides: 1. CDR3 length: 13 amino acids. Germline values: CDR1 MNHEY, CDR2 SMNVEV (reference sequence). CDR3 protein: CASSFTGGYGYTF. CDR3 nucleotide sequence: TGTGCCAGCAGTTTTACAGGGGGCTATGGCTACACCTTC.

This chain connects TRBV6-5 to TRBJ1-2; D perhaps matches TRBD1 (6 bases). This CDR3 has 15 amino acids. The germline V gene has CDR1 MNHEY and CDR2 SVGAGI. V was clipped by 8 bases and J by 3 bases, with 19 bases between them. The CDR3 is CASGERGGLHYGYTF. In DNA, the CDR3 is TGTGCCAGCGGGGAGAGAGGGGGTTTACACTATGGCTACACCTTC.

The CDR3 coding sequence is TGTGCCAGTAGTAGAACAGGGTACAATGAGCAGTTCTTC. As protein: CASSRTGYNEQFF. This chain joins TRBV19 and TRBJ2-1, with D possibly TRBD1 on 6 matching bases. Trimming removed 4 bases at V and 4 bases at J, with 8 bases between. This CDR3 is 13 amino acids long. From germline, CDR1 is LNHDA and CDR2 SQIVND (reference sequence).